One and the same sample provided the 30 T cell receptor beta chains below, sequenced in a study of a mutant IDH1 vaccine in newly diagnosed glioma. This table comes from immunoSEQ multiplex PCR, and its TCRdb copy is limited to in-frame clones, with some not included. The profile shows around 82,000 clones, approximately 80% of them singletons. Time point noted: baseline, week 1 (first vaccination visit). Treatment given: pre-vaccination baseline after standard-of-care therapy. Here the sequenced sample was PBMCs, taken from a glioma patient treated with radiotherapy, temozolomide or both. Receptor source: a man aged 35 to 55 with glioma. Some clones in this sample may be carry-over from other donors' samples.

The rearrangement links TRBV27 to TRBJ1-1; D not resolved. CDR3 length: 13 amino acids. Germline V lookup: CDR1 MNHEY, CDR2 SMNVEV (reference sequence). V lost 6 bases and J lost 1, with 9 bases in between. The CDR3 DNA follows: TGTGCCAGCAGGGTACGGGAGAACACTGAAGCTTTCTTT. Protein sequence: CASRVRENTEAFF.

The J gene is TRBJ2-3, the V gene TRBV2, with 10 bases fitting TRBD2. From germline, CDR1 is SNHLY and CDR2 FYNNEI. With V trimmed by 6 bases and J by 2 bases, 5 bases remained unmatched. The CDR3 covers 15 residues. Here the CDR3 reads CASSLAGGHTDTQYF. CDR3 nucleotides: TGTGCCAGCAGCTTAGCGGGGGGCCACACAGATACGCAGTATTTT.

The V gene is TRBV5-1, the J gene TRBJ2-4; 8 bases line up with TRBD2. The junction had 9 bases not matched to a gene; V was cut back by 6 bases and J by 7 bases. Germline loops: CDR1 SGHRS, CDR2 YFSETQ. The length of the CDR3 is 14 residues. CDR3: CASKVVPGGNIQYF. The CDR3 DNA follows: TGCGCCAGCAAGGTGGTGCCGGGAGGGAACATTCAGTACTTC.

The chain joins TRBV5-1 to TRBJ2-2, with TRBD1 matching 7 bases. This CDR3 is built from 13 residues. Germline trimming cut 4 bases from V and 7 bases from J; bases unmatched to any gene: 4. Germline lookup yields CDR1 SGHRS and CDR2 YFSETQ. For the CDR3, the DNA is TGCGCCAGCAGCACACAGGGGATCGGGGAGCTGTTTTTT. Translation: CASSTQGIGELFF. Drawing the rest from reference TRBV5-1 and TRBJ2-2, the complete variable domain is KAGVTQTPRYLIKTRGQQVTLSCSPISGHRSVSWYQQTPGQGLQFLFEYFSETQRNKGNFPGRFSGRQFSNSRSEMNVSTLELGDSALYLCASSTQGIGELFFGEGSRLTVL.

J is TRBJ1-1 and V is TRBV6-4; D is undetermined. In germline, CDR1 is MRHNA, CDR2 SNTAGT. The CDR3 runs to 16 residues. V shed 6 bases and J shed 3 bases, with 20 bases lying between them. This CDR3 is CASSLTDGIEDTEAFF. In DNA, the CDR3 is TGTGCCAGCAGCTTGACTGACGGAATTGAGGACACTGAAGCTTTCTTT.

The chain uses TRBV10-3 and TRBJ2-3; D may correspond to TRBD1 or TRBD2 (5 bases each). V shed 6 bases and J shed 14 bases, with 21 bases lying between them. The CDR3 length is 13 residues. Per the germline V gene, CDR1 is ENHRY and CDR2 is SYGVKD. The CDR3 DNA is TGTGCCATCAGGATCGGGACCTCTCGGGGTGTGTATTTT. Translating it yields CAIRIGTSRGVYF.

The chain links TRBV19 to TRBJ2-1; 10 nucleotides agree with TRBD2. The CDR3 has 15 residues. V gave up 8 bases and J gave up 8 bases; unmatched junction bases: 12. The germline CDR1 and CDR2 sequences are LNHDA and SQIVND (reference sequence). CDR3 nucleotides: TGTGCCAGTCGTCACCCTAGCGGGGGCGGGGATGAGCAGTTCTTC. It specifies CASRHPSGGGDEQFF.

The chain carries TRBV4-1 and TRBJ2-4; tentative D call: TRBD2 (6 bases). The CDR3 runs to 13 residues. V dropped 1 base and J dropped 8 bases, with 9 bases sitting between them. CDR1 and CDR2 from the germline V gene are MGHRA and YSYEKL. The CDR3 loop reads CASSQAWGDIQYF. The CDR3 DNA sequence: TGCGCCAGCAGCCAAGCGTGGGGGGACATTCAGTACTTC.

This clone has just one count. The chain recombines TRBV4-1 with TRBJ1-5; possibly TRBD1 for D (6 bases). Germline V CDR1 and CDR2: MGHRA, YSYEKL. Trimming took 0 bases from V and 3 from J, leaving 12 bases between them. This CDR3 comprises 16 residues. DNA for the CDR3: TGCGCCAGCAGCCAAGATTGGGGGGCCCTCAATCAGCCCCAGCATTTT. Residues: CASSQDWGALNQPQHF.

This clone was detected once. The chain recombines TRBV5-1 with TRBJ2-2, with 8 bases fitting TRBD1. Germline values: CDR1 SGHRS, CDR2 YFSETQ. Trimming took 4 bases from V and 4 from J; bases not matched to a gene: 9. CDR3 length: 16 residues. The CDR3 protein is CASSASGGAGTGELFF. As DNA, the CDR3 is TGCGCCAGCAGCGCCTCAGGGGGCGCCGGCACCGGGGAGCTGTTTTTT.

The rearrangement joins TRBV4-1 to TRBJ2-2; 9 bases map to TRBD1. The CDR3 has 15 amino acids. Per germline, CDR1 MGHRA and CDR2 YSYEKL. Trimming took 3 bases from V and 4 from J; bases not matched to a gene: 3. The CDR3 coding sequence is TGCGCCAGCAGCCAGGGGACAGGGCCCACCGGGGAGCTGTTTTTT. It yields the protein CASSQGTGPTGELFF.

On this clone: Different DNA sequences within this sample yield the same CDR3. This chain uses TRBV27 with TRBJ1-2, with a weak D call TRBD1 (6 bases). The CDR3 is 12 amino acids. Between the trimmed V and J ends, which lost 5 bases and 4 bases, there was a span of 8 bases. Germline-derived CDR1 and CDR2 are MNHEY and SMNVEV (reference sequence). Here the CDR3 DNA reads TGTGCCAGCAGTCTACAGGGCTATGGCTACACCTTC. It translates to CASSLQGYGYTF.

The CDR3 nucleotides are TGTGCCAGCAGTGAAGCTCTAGCGGGCACCTACGAGCAGTACTTC. Translated, it gives CASSEALAGTYEQYF. This sequence joins TRBV6-1 and TRBJ2-7, with 8 bases fitting TRBD2. J gave up 2 bases and V 0 bases, and 3 bases lay outside the gene matches. This CDR3 is built from 15 residues. Per germline, CDR1 MNHNS and CDR2 SASEGT.

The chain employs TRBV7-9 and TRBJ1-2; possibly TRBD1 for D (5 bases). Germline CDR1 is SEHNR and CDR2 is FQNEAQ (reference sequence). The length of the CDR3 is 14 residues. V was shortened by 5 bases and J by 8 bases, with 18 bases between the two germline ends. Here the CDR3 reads CASSPPGTQQGYTF. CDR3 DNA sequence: TGTGCCAGCAGCCCTCCGGGGACCCAGCAGGGCTACACCTTC.

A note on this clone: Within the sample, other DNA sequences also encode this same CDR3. For the CDR3, the DNA is TGCGCCAGCAGCTTGGGGCAGACTGAAGCTTTCTTT. The encoded protein is CASSLGQTEAFF. This chain links TRBV5-1 with TRBJ1-1; D not certain. Trimming pared 0 bases from V and 5 bases from J, leaving 5 bases between. Germline V gene data show CDR1 as SGHRS and CDR2 as YFSETQ. The CDR3 length is 12 residues.

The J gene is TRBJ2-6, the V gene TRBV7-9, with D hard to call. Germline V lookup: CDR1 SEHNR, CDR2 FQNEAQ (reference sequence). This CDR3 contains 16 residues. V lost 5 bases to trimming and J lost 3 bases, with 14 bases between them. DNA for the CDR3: TGTGCCAGCAGCCGGAGCCTCTTAGTTGGGGCCAACGTCCTGACTTTC. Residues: CASSRSLLVGANVLTF. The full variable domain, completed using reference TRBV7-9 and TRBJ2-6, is DTGVSQNPRHKITKRGQNVTFRCDPISEHNRLYWYRQTLGQGPEFLTYFQNEAQLEKSRLLSDRFSAERPKGSFSTLEIQRTEQGDSAMYLCASSRSLLVGANVLTFGAGSRLTVL.

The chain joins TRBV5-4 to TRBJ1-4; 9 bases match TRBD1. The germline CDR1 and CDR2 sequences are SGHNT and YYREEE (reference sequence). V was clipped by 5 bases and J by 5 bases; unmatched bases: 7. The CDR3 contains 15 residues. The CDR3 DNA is TGTGCCAGCAGGGAGGGGGGACAGGGAAATGAAAAACTGTTTTTT. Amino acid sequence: CASREGGQGNEKLFF. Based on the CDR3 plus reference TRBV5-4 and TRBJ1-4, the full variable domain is ETGVTQSPTHLIKTRGQQVTLRCSSQSGHNTVSWYQQALGQGPQFIFQYYREEENGRGNFPPRFSGLQFPNYSSELNVNALELDDSALYLCASREGGQGNEKLFFGSGTQLSVL.

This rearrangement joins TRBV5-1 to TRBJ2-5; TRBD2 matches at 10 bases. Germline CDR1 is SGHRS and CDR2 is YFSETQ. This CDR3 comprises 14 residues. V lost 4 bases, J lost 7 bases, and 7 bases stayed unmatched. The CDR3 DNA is TGCGCCAGCAGCCACGATTCTAGCGGGGGGACCCAGTACTTC. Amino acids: CASSHDSSGGTQYF.

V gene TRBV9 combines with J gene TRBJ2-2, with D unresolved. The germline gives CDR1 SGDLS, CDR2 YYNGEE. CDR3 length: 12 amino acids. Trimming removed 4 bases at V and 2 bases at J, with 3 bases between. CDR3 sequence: CASSFNTGELFF. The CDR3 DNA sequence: TGTGCCAGCAGCTTTAACACCGGGGAGCTGTTTTTT. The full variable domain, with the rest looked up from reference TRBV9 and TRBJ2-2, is DSGVTQTPKHLITATGQRVTLRCSPRSGDLSVYWYQQSLDQGLQFLIQYYNGEERAKGNILERFSAQQFPDLHSELNLSSLELGDSALYFCASSFNTGELFFGEGSRLTVL.

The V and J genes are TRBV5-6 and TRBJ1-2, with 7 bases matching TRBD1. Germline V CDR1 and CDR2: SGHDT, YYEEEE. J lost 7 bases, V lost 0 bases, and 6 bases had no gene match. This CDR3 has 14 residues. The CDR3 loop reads CASSLGQGWAGYTF. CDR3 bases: TGTGCCAGCAGCTTGGGACAGGGTTGGGCTGGCTACACCTTC.

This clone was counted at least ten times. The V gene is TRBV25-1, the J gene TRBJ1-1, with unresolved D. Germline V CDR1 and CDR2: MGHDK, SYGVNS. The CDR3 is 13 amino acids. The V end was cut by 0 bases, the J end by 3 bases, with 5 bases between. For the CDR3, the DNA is TGTGCCAGCAGTGAATATGTCGACACTGAAGCTTTCTTT. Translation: CASSEYVDTEAFF.

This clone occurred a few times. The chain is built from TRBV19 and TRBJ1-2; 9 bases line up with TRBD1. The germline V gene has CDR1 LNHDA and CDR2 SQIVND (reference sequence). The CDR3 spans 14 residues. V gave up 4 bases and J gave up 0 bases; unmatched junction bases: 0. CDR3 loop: CASSRDRANYGYTF. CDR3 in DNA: TGTGCCAGTAGTAGGGACAGGGCTAACTATGGCTACACCTTC.

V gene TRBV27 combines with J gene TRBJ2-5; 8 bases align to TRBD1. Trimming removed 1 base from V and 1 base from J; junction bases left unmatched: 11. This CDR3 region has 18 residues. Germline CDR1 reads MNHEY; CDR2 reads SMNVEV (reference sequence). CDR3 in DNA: TGTGCCAGCAGTTTATTGTTCGACAGGGGTCCCTCCCAAGAGACCCAGTACTTC. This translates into CASSLLFDRGPSQETQYF.

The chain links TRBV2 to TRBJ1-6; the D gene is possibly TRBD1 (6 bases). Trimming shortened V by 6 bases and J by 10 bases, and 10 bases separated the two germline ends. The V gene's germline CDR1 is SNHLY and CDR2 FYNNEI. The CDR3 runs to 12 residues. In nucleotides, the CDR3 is TGTGCCAGCAGAGGCACAGGGTCACCCCTCCACTTT. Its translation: CASRGTGSPLHF.

CDR3 in DNA: TGTGCCAGCACCGGGACTAGAAGCACAGATACGCAGTATTTT. It specifies CASTGTRSTDTQYF. This chain joins TRBV6-1 and TRBJ2-3; 8 nucleotides align to TRBD2. Germline V gives CDR1 MNHNS, CDR2 SASEGT. This CDR3 has 14 amino acids. The V and J ends lost 7 bases and 0 bases, in that order; junction bases with no gene match: 3.

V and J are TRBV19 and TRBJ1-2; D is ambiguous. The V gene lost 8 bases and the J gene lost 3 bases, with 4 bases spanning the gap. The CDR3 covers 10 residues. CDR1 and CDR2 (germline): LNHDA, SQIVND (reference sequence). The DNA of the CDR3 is TGTGCCAGTCGAGACTATGGCTACACCTTC. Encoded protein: CASRDYGYTF.

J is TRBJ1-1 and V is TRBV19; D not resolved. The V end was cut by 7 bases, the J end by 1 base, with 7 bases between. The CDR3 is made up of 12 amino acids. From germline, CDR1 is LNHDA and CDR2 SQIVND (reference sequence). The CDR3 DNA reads TGTGCCAGTAAGGATCAGAACACTGAAGCTTTCTTT. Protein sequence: CASKDQNTEAFF.

The CDR3 loop reads CASSYSPGTYGYTF. The CDR3 nucleotides read TGTGCCAGCAGTTACTCGCCGGGGACCTATGGCTACACCTTC. The V and J genes are TRBV6-5 and TRBJ1-2; perhaps TRBD1 as D (5 bases). CDR1 is MNHEY, CDR2 SVGAGI, per germline. Trimming removed 0 bases at V and 4 bases at J, with 9 bases between. This CDR3 comprises 14 residues.

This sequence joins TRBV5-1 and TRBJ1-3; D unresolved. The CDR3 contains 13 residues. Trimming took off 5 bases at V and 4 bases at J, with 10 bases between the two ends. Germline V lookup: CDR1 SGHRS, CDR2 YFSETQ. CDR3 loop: CASSLVPGNTIYF. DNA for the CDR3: TGCGCCAGCAGTCTCGTGCCAGGAAACACCATATATTTT.

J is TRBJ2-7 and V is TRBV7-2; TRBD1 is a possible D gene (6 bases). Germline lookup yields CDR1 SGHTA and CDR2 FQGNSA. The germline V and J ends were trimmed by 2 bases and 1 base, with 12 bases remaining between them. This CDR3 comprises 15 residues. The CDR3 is CASSLQGHLSYEQYF. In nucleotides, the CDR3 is TGTGCCAGCAGCTTACAGGGACATTTATCCTACGAGCAGTACTTC.